The clone carrying this T cell receptor (beta chain) occurred many times. After constant-region reverse-primer amplification, full-length variable regions underwent semi-nested PCR with Nested Universal Primer A. Each CDR3 protein gets one entry after TCRdb re-called the 5' RACE reads with MiXCR. This sample has tens of thousands of distinct CDR3 sequences, with 22% found just once. Tregs were sorted as CD4+CD25+CD127-/low cells. V was clipped by 0 bases and J by 10 bases, with 7 bases between them. The CDR3 contains 11 residues. In germline, CDR1 is SGDLS, CDR2 YYNGEE. This chain joins TRBV9 and TRBJ1-2, with D uncertain. Sequences were obtained from Tregs sorted from a lymph node. This sequence was found in a female donor with breast cancer. The CDR3 is CASSVGHLYTF. The CDR3 DNA follows: TGTGCCAGCAGCGTAGGACACCTCTACACCTTC.